The entry below describes one T cell receptor beta chain. The antigen is unknown. Germline V CDR1 and CDR2: ENHRY, SYGVKD. The CDR3 length is 13 residues. V was pared by 4 bases and J by 9 bases, with 3 bases of the junction left unmatched. This record belongs to a study of T cells in localized non-small cell lung cancer. Study-level findings and limits: Turning up in adjacent lung were a median around 50 of the top 100 tumor clones.

The assay was immunoSEQ multiplex PCR, and TCRdb's table has in-frame clones only and misses some. Here the sample spans about 15,000 clones, approximately 85% being singletons. This sample comprised peripheral blood, obtained before any cancer treatment. This receptor was identified in a woman aged 40-75 years with stage I lung adenocarcinoma. The rearrangement uses TRBV10-3 and TRBJ2-2, with 9 bases identical to TRBD2. CDR3 sequence reads: CAISGGLARELFF. CDR3 coding DNA: TGTGCCATCAGTGGTGGACTAGCGCGGGAGCTGTTTTTT.